The T cell receptor (beta chain) described here comes from a study of cytomegalovirus exposure and HLA in healthy donors. Amplification used 60 Vbeta primers and 13 Jbeta primers. TCRdb's copy holds only in-frame clones and misses some; the assay was immunoSEQ multiplex PCR. The sample has nearly 300,000 clones, more than 80% seen once. Germline lookup yields CDR1 SGHNT and CDR2 YYREEE (reference sequence). V dropped 5 bases and J dropped 2 bases, with 8 bases sitting between them. The CDR3 spans 13 residues. The specimen sequenced was PBMCs. The source is a man aged 35 to 55 in good health and CMV-seropositive. V gene TRBV5-4 combines with J gene TRBJ2-1; D is perhaps TRBD2 (5 bases). The CDR3 DNA reads as TGTGCCAGCAGACCCGGGGCCTACAATGAGCAGTTCTTC. Its translation is CASRPGAYNEQFF.